The clone carrying this T cell receptor (beta chain) has a count of ten or more. This sample is part of a study of regulatory T cells in long-lasting Graves disease. The CDR3 totals 18 residues. V dropped 7 bases and J dropped 0; count of bases not matched to a gene: 14. The germline V gene has CDR1 SGHTA and CDR2 FQGNSA. Relying on iRepertoire HTBI primers and Arm-PCR of CDR3 regions, the team built TCR beta libraries. One entry per CDR3 protein, called by TCRdb with MiXCR from the multiplex PCR reads. The sample records hundreds of thousands of distinct CDR3 sequences, roughly 14% being singletons. The time point here: newly diagnosed GD, antithyroid drugs for less than 3 months. The TCR library was prepared using RNA isolated from PBMCs. These data also featured in a second study, about T cells in Graves' hyperthyroidism and ophthalmopathy.

The V and J genes are TRBV7-2 and TRBJ2-3; the match to TRBD2 covers 9 bases. Specimen: peripheral blood mononuclear cells (PBMCs), collected at new diagnosis, from a patient treated with antithyroid drugs. This TCR was sampled from a man aged 25-45 years with Graves disease. CDR3 DNA: TGTGCCAGCAACTCCGCTGGCGGGAGGGCCCCGAGCACAGATACGCAGTATTTT. This codes for CASNSAGGRAPSTDTQYF.